This T cell receptor (beta chain) was obtained from a study of T-cell reconstitution after alpha-beta-depleted transplantation in children. Using unique molecular identifiers, the investigators prepared the TCRbeta library. TCRdb redid the calling of the PCR reads with MiXCR, one entry per CDR3 protein. The profile shows 610,000 or so distinct CDR3 sequences, 27% of them singletons. The CDR3 extends over 12 amino acids. Germline values: CDR1 MDHEN, CDR2 SYDVKM. V lost 4 bases to trimming and J lost 3 bases, with 7 bases between them. In its sample, this clonotype was seen a few times. The chain couples TRBV28 to TRBJ2-7, with D perhaps matching TRBD1 (6 bases). This sample comprised PBMCs, obtained before TCRalphabeta/CD19-depleted stem cell transplant. This receptor was taken from a boy in the first two years of life with Wiskott-Aldrich syndrome, due to receive a stem cell transplant. The DNA of the CDR3 is TGTGCCAGCAGTTACAGGGTCTACGAGCAGTACTTC. It specifies CASSYRVYEQYF. The complete variable domain, with remaining parts taken from reference TRBV28 and TRBJ2-7, reads DVKVTQSSRYLVKRTGEKVFLECVQDMDHENMFWYRQDPGLGLRLIYFSYDVKMKEKGDIPEGYSVSREKKERFSLILESASTNQTSMYLCASSYRVYEQYFGPGTRLTVT.